The 13 T cell receptor beta chains listed next were all sequenced from one sample in a study of blood T cell repertoires in COVID-19. Some clones are missing from TCRdb's copy, which holds only in-frame ones; the method was immunoSEQ multiplex PCR. The sample includes around 320,000 clones, around 87% of them seen just once. Specimen: peripheral blood. These receptors came from a man between 18 and 35 years old with active or convalescent COVID-19.

V is TRBV12-2 and J is TRBJ2-1; the table's D call, TRBD1, was not checked against the DNA. TRBV12-2 is described as a pseudogene. CDR3 length: 14 residues. CDR3 coding DNA: TGTGCAAGTCGCTTTGTGACAGGCTACAATGAGCAGTTCTTC. Its protein is CASRFVTGYNEQFF.

The chain employs TRBV11-2 and TRBJ1-4; maybe TRBD1 (6 bases). This CDR3 contains 15 residues. V was pared by 4 bases and J by 7 bases, with 16 bases between. The germline gives CDR1 SGHAT, CDR2 FQNNGV. The CDR3 DNA is TGTGCCAGCAGCTCTGTACGGGGGGCAGGTGAAAAACTGTTTTTT. Protein product: CASSSVRGAGEKLFF.

The V and J genes are TRBV7-6 and TRBJ2-7; 12 bases align to TRBD2. The CDR3 sequence is 15 residues long. Germline V gene lookup returns CDR1 SGHVS and CDR2 FNYEAQ. The junction had 6 bases not matched to a gene; V was cut back by 2 bases and J by 7 bases. CDR3 nucleotide sequence: TGTGCCAGCAGCTTACCGGGGACTAGCGGGTCGGAGCAGTACTTC. Encoded protein: CASSLPGTSGSEQYF.

This clone was seen more than once but under ten times. This chain's CDR3 is CASSPRGISTGDTQYF. DNA of the CDR3: TGCGCCAGCAGCCCTCGCGGAATTTCGACGGGGGATACGCAGTATTTT. The J gene is TRBJ2-3, the V gene TRBV4-3; D might be TRBD2 (5 bases). V was cut by 4 bases and J by 6 bases, with 20 bases left in between. The germline V gene encodes CDR1 LGHNA and CDR2 YSLEER. CDR3 size: 16 residues.

This sequence joins TRBV6-5 and TRBJ1-1, with 8 bases aligning to TRBD1. There are 13 residues in the CDR3. Germline V CDR1 and CDR2: MNHEY, SVGAGI. V dropped 6 bases and J dropped 7; count of bases not matched to a gene: 7. CDR3 sequence (DNA): TGTGCCAGCAGCCAGGACAGGGCGGGTGAAGCTTTCTTT. Protein sequence: CASSQDRAGEAFF.

The V gene is TRBV25-1, the J gene TRBJ2-1, with D unresolved. Germline values: CDR1 MGHDK, CDR2 SYGVNS. V lost 7 bases and J lost 7, with 20 bases in between. CDR3 length: 15 residues. CDR3 nucleotide sequence: TGTGCCAGCACCCCGGGTTGGCGGTCTGATAATGAGCAGTTCTTC. Its translation: CASTPGWRSDNEQFF.

The V call is TRBV6-4, the J call TRBJ2-5, with TRBD2 matching over 7 bases. CDR3 size: 16 residues. Germline CDR1 reads MRHNA; CDR2 reads SNTAGT. With 6 bases clipped from V and 1 base from J, the junction kept 11 bases outside the gene matches. The CDR3 loop is CASSPEGGGVQETQYF. In DNA, the CDR3 is TGTGCCAGCAGCCCGGAAGGCGGGGGAGTCCAAGAGACCCAGTACTTC.

This rearrangement joins TRBV5-5 to TRBJ1-4, with TRBD1 identical over 10 bases. Losses at the gene ends were 3 bases for V and 8 bases for J; bases not matched to a gene: 13. The CDR3 consists of 17 residues. Germline V gene sequence: CDR1 SGHKS, CDR2 YYEKEE (reference sequence). The CDR3 DNA reads TGTGCCAGCAGCTCCCCACCGGGACAGGGGAGGGGGGAAAAACTGTTTTTT. Translating it yields CASSSPPGQGRGEKLFF.

The chain combines TRBV6-6 with TRBJ1-4; 8 positions match TRBD1. From germline, CDR1 is MNHNY and CDR2 SVGAGI (reference sequence). This CDR3 region has 15 residues. J lost 4 bases, V lost 6 bases, and 7 bases had no gene match. The CDR3 loop reads CASRGGTGSNEKLFF. The CDR3 DNA reads as TGTGCCAGCAGGGGCGGGACAGGAAGTAATGAAAAACTGTTTTTT.

CDR3 coding DNA: TGTGCCAGTAGTATTTACACGAGCGGCACCGGGGAGCTGTTTTTT. This translates into CASSIYTSGTGELFF. The chain carries TRBV19 and TRBJ2-2; a weak D match, TRBD2 (5 bases). V lost 3 bases, J lost 4 bases, and 12 bases lay in between. The germline gives CDR1 LNHDA, CDR2 SQIVND (reference sequence). The CDR3 consists of 15 residues.

The rearrangement uses TRBV5-1 and TRBJ2-1; weak D call: TRBD1 (5 bases). V dropped 4 bases and J dropped 8 bases, with 10 bases sitting between them. The germline gives CDR1 SGHRS, CDR2 YFSETQ. This CDR3 spans 12 amino acids. CDR3 sequence: CASSPLGDEQFF. The CDR3 DNA reads TGCGCCAGCAGCCCATTAGGGGATGAGCAGTTCTTC.

This chain links TRBV3-1 (or the pseudogene TRBV3-2) with TRBJ2-7; 9 bases line up with TRBD2. Germline CDR1 and CDR2: LGHDT and YNNKEL (reference sequence). With 1 base clipped from V and 4 bases from J, the junction kept 5 bases outside the gene matches. The CDR3 spans 15 residues. CDR3 sequence (DNA): TGTGCCAGCAGCCAAGGGCCTAGCGGGGCGTACGAGCAGTACTTC. Protein sequence: CASSQGPSGAYEQYF.

The sample holds one count of this clone. The chain employs TRBV7-8 and TRBJ1-2; TRBD1 agrees at 8 bases. The V gene end was trimmed by 5 bases and the J gene end by 3 bases; junction bases not matched to a gene: 5. CDR1 SGHVS and CDR2 FQNEAQ come from the germline V gene. This CDR3 region has 14 residues. Written as DNA, the CDR3 is TGTGCCAGCAGCCGACAGGGGTCGGACTATGGCTACACCTTC. Translated: CASSRQGSDYGYTF.